Following are 15 T cell receptor beta chains from one sample sequenced in a study of control samples from healthy donors and cancer patients. Sequencing was performed with immunoSEQ multiplex PCR; in TCRdb, only in-frame clones are kept and a portion is missing. The sample shows around 150,000 clones, 95% to 96% of them seen only once. The sequencing input was blood. The receptors were sampled from a woman in her twenties or thirties in good health.

V gene TRBV27 combines with J gene TRBJ1-1; D might be TRBD1 (5 bases). This CDR3 spans 14 amino acids. Per the germline V gene, CDR1 is MNHEY and CDR2 is SMNVEV (reference sequence). Trimming stripped 6 bases from V and 0 bases from J, with 11 bases between. CDR3: CASSPTGMNTEAFF. CDR3 coding DNA: TGTGCCAGCAGCCCAACAGGTATGAACACTGAAGCTTTCTTT.

V usage is TRBV10-2 and J usage is TRBJ2-7; D might be TRBD1 (5 bases). This CDR3 is built from 14 residues. Germline CDR1 WSHSY, CDR2 SAAADI. V lost 0 bases and J 6 bases, leaving 12 bases between the germline ends. DNA for the CDR3: TGCGCCAGCAGTGAGTCGTTTCAGGGAAGCGAGCAGTACTTC. Its protein product is CASSESFQGSEQYF.

V and J are TRBV3-1 (or the pseudogene TRBV3-2) and TRBJ1-6; tentative D call: TRBD1 (6 bases). Trimming pared 4 bases from V and 9 bases from J, leaving 16 bases between. This CDR3 is built from 15 residues. Germline V gene sequence: CDR1 LGHDT, CDR2 YNNKEL (reference sequence). The CDR3 loop is CASSPRTVWGSPLHF. In nucleotides, the CDR3 is TGTGCCAGCAGCCCCCGGACAGTTTGGGGTTCACCCCTCCACTTT.

The chain links TRBV11-3 to TRBJ2-3, with 13 positions matching TRBD2. The CDR3 extends over 16 amino acids. V lost 4 bases and J lost 5; bases outside the gene matches: 6. Per germline, CDR1 SGHNT and CDR2 YENEEA. The CDR3 sequence: CASSSRTSGRGDTQYF. CDR3 sequence (DNA): TGTGCCAGCAGCTCCCGGACTAGCGGGAGAGGAGATACGCAGTATTTT.

V is TRBV7-9 and J is TRBJ1-5; D not certain. The CDR3 runs to 15 residues. Germline V gene sequence: CDR1 SEHNR, CDR2 FQNEAQ (reference sequence). V lost 6 bases to trimming and J lost 0 bases, with 12 bases between them. CDR3 region: CASSSTEYSNQPQHF. The CDR3 region has the DNA TGTGCCAGCAGTAGCACGGAATATAGCAATCAGCCCCAGCATTTT.

This sequence joins TRBV19 and TRBJ1-1; no reliable D call. This CDR3 is 12 amino acids long. The V gene lost 7 bases and the J gene lost 0 bases, with 6 bases spanning the gap. Germline V lookup: CDR1 LNHDA, CDR2 SQIVND (reference sequence). The CDR3 sequence: CASISVNTEAFF. Here the CDR3 DNA reads TGTGCCAGTATTAGCGTGAACACTGAAGCTTTCTTT.

The rearrangement joins TRBV7-8 to TRBJ2-7, with 9 bases lining up with TRBD1. Germline CDR1 SGHVS, CDR2 FQNEAQ. The CDR3 runs 15 residues. Trimming cost V 1 base and J 6 bases; bases outside gene matches: 7. Here the CDR3 DNA reads TGTGCCAGCAGCTTAGACAGGGGGCGCGGGTTCGAGCAGTACTTC. Protein: CASSLDRGRGFEQYF. Supplemented by reference TRBV7-8 and TRBJ2-7, the full variable domain reads GAGVSQSPRYKVAKRGQDVALRCDPISGHVSLFWYQQALGQGPEFLTYFQNEAQLDKSGLPSDRFFAERPEGSVSTLKIQRTQQEDSAVYLCASSLDRGRGFEQYFGPGTRLTVT.

The chain links TRBV2 to TRBJ2-2; 7 bases map to TRBD1. V shed 5 bases, J shed 2 bases, and the junction held 5 bases outside the gene matches. The CDR3 loop spans 15 amino acids. In germline, CDR1 is SNHLY, CDR2 FYNNEI. This chain's CDR3 is CASSYRGYNTGELFF. The CDR3 DNA reads TGTGCCAGCAGTTACAGGGGATATAACACCGGGGAGCTGTTTTTT.

V is TRBV7-9 and J is TRBJ2-7, with a tentative D call TRBD2 (6 bases). The V gene's germline CDR1 is SEHNR and CDR2 FQNEAQ (reference sequence). V was shortened by 4 bases and J by 1 base, with 14 bases between the two germline ends. This CDR3 region has 15 residues. The CDR3 is CASSSRLVGSYEQYF. The CDR3 DNA is TGTGCCAGCAGCTCCCGACTAGTGGGTTCCTACGAGCAGTACTTC.

This clone has only one observation. The rearrangement uses TRBV24-1 and TRBJ2-3, with D possibly being TRBD1 (6 bases). The germline CDR1 and CDR2 sequences are KGHDR and SFDVKD. The V end lost 4 bases, the J end lost 0 bases, and 7 bases lay between the germline ends. The CDR3 runs 14 residues. The DNA for the CDR3 is TGTGCCACCAGTGACGGACAGAGCACAGATACGCAGTATTTT. Translation gives CATSDGQSTDTQYF.

CDR3 nucleotide sequence: TGTGCCAGCACCCGGGGGGCTTATAATTCACCCCTCCACTTT. Its protein product is CASTRGAYNSPLHF. The chain recombines TRBV5-6 with TRBJ1-6; D is perhaps TRBD1 (6 bases). CDR3 length equals 14 residues. Trimming took off 6 bases at V and 4 bases at J, with 11 bases between the two ends. Germline V gene lookup returns CDR1 SGHDT and CDR2 YYEEEE.

This rearrangement joins TRBV5-6 to TRBJ2-1; D unresolved. Trimming cost V 0 bases and J 2 bases, with 9 bases left between them. This CDR3 is built from 15 residues. Germline CDR1 is SGHDT and CDR2 is YYEEEE. For the CDR3, the DNA is TGTGCCAGCAGCTTGGCCGCCAGACCCTACAATGAGCAGTTCTTC. Its protein is CASSLAARPYNEQFF.

The chain employs TRBV6-5 and TRBJ2-7, with 10 bases that match TRBD1. The junction had 11 bases not matched to a gene; V was cut back by 6 bases and J by 6 bases. CDR3 length equals 15 residues. CDR1 is MNHEY, CDR2 SVGAGI, per germline. The CDR3 reads CASRPRTGGRGEQYF. CDR3 in DNA: TGTGCCAGCAGACCCCGGACAGGGGGAAGGGGCGAGCAGTACTTC.

The chain couples TRBV5-1 to TRBJ2-3; D possibly corresponds to TRBD2 (5 bases). The V end lost 0 bases, the J end lost 0 bases, and 11 bases lay between the germline ends. This CDR3 has 16 amino acids. Germline CDR1 reads SGHRS; CDR2 reads YFSETQ. The CDR3 DNA is TGCGCCAGCAGCTTGGAGCGGCAACCTAGCACAGATACGCAGTATTTT. This encodes CASSLERQPSTDTQYF.

V and J are TRBV5-1 and TRBJ2-7, with D unresolved. With 2 bases removed from V and 7 bases from J, the gap between germline ends came to 13 bases. This CDR3 is built from 13 residues. Germline loops: CDR1 SGHRS, CDR2 YFSETQ. The CDR3 reads CASSLDPTLEQYF. CDR3 coding DNA: TGCGCCAGCAGCTTAGATCCCACGTTGGAGCAGTACTTC.